This TCR beta chain was identified in a study of shared clonotypes between healthy human individuals (dated by TCRdb to 2020 to 2021). Some background on the complete study: The cohort included three men and a couple of women between 18 and 49 years of age. For each donor, CD4 naive and CD4 memory were each run on three plates, CD8 naive on two plates, and CD8 memory on one plate. Libraries were prepared and TCR repertoires were sequenced by different laboratories using diverse techniques, in order to increase sequencing depth and limit assay-specific biases. Per donor, leukapheresis produced somewhere between about 0.85 and 9.5 billion PBMCs. To estimate repertoire size and how much clonotype sharing occurs between individuals, the study deeply sequenced the blood TCR repertoires of about five healthy adults. Overall study outcomes, separate from this receptor: Naive subsets generally had larger estimated clonotype richness than memory subsets. Only blood was sampled, and tissue TCR repertoires likely differ from those in blood. Pairwise subsampling indicated that sequencing depth was expected to affect the degree of clonotype sharing among donors. Approximately 5% of naive CD4, 3.5% of naive CD8, 2.3% of memory CD4, and over 0.35% of memory CD8 clonotypes were shared across several donors. Rarefaction of sorted-subset datasets indicated incomplete sequencing despite the large sequencing depth. The small number of donors limited the genetic and exposure-history diversity represented. Clonotypes shared by all four sorted-subset donors showed higher generation probabilities than non-shared clonotypes.

As concerns this clone: It has no known antigen specificity. Base qualities are not recorded, but no much larger clone differs from it by a single base.

TCR CDR3 regions were amplified from genomic DNA by multiplex PCR using the deep immunoSEQ assay. Genomic DNA extracted from each cell subset was distributed evenly over all wells of several immunoSEQ 96-well plates, and each plate served as one replicate. Each replicate PCR for sorted subsets received about 180 ng genomic DNA, equal to some 32,000 T cell genomes. Purified libraries were quantified with a Qubit 3.0 fluorometer, sized on a Bioanalyzer 2100, and re-quantified with the KAPA Library Quantification kit. Every immunoSEQ 96-well plate was sequenced on a separate single-read 150-cycle Illumina NextSeq 550 flow cell. Per the original workflow: Because only junctional sequences without quality scores were contained in the immunoSEQ output, filtering matching that applied to full-length reads could not be performed. To assign V/J genes and CDR3, sequences were annotated against IMGT germline references using PyIR, a Python wrapper for IgBLAST v1.9. Reads were filtered out if the reads had weak V/J assignments (E-value above 1e-6), no CDR3, stop codons, out-of-frame junctions, or ambiguous translated residues. V3J clonotypes were defined as sequences sharing the same inferred V gene, J gene, and CDR3 amino acid sequence. The percentage overlap between two repertoires was calculated by dividing the number of shared unique clonotypes by the size of the smaller repertoire. RTK rarefaction, the Chao1 estimator, and Recon v2.1 estimates of unobserved clonotypes were used to assess repertoire richness. Generation probabilities were computed with OLGA for all TCRbeta clonotypes obtained by the gDNA method from several donors. TCRdb mirrors the immuneACCESS table, restricted to in-frame sequences. Some clones are absent from its copies; in checked studies, under half trace to an unresolved V gene, and the reason for the others is unknown. The V and J calls and clone size come from that table; D and trimming were worked out from the DNA. The sample includes 650,000 to 800,000 clones, with around 90% observed a single time. The top ten constitute roughly 22% of the sample.

CD8 naive samples consisted of CD45RO-negative cells that were positively selected for CCR7, yielding a CD45RA+CCR7+ population without TemRA cells. Donors were healthy HIV-negative adults with no recently reported acute infections or vaccinations. Every donor was a Caucasian adult living in Nashville, Tennessee, USA. Blood was obtained by leukapheresis, after which PBMCs were separated by Ficoll-Histopaque density gradient centrifugation and cryopreserved in liquid nitrogen vapor phase. Analytical flow cytometry was used to check the purity and quantity of each magnetically sorted T cell population. Each sorted fraction had its genomic DNA isolated and then quantified by UV absorbance on a Nanodrop 2000c. From the cysteine up to the phenylalanine, the CDR3 has a length of 16 residues. Only the CDR3 region is kept as DNA, spanning 48 bases read in frame from base 1. The germline V gene (reference sequence) gives CDR1 as MNHEY and CDR2 as SMNVEV. Here V drops 6 bases and J drops 1 base, and the junction holds 7 bases not matched to any gene.

This TCR was sampled from a man aged 25-40 years in good health. Rearrangement joined TRBV27 to TRBJ2-2, with TRBD2 matching 8 junction bases. Material: naive CD8+ T cells sorted from blood. The cell subset or site label, as the study defines it: CD45RA+CCR7+. The CDR3 protein is CASRPLSGRNTGELFF. Read as DNA, the sequence is TGTGCCAGCAGACCCCTCAGCGGGAGGAACACCGGGGAGCTGTTTTTT.